These 23 T cell receptor beta chains share one sample of origin, sequenced in a study of beta chain features in type 1 diabetes. The sequenced template was cDNA made from the entire isolated RNA. The protocol was immunoSEQ multiplex PCR, while the TCRdb copy is restricted to in-frame clones and leaves out a portion. The table has 350,000 or so clones, about 20% seen once; the top ten hold around 0.045%. Sequenced: naive CD4+ T cells from blood. The receptors were gathered from a woman between 18 and 29 years old in good health.

The CDR3 nucleotides are TGTGCCAGCAGCTCGGGACTAGCTGATTCCTACGAGCAGTACTTC. Protein product: CASSSGLADSYEQYF. V usage is TRBV7-2 and J usage is TRBJ2-7; 9 positions agree with TRBD2. The CDR3 sequence is 15 residues long. The germline CDR1 and CDR2 sequences are SGHTA and FQGNSA. Losses at the gene ends were 4 bases for V and 1 base for J; bases not matched to a gene: 5. The full variable domain, with the rest looked up from reference TRBV7-2 and TRBJ2-7, is GAGVSQSPSNKVTEKGKDVELRCDPISGHTALYWYRQSLGQGLEFLIYFQGNSAPDKSGLPSDRFSAERTGGSVSTLTIQRTQQEDSAVYLCASSSGLADSYEQYFGPGTRLTVT.

The sample holds many counts of this clone. The CDR3 region has the DNA TGTGCCAGCAGCTTACAGGAGAACACTGAAGCTTTCTTT. It is translated as CASSLQENTEAFF. J is TRBJ1-1 and V is TRBV7-9; D uncertain. This CDR3 has 13 residues. Trimming shortened V by 2 bases and J by 1 base, and 5 bases separated the two germline ends. Germline CDR1 and CDR2: SEHNR and FQNEAQ (reference sequence).

This rearrangement joins TRBV19 to TRBJ1-5, with D perhaps TRBD1 (6 bases). The CDR3 covers 15 residues. V was clipped by 4 bases and J by 7 bases, with 17 bases between them. Germline V gene lookup returns CDR1 LNHDA and CDR2 SQIVND (reference sequence). The DNA for the CDR3 is TGTGCCAGTAGTACCGACAGGCCATGGGTGCAGCCCCAGCATTTT. It yields the protein CASSTDRPWVQPQHF.

In this sample, this clone turned up a few times. V gene TRBV5-1 combines with J gene TRBJ1-1, with 9 nucleotides matching TRBD1. Germline lookup yields CDR1 SGHRS and CDR2 YFSETQ. The CDR3 spans 14 residues. V lost 4 bases to trimming and J lost 7 bases; unmatched junction nucleotides: 8. The CDR3 sequence is CASSPGQGLSEAFF. In DNA form, the CDR3 reads TGCGCCAGCAGCCCGGGACAGGGCTTAAGTGAAGCTTTCTTT.

V gene TRBV2 combines with J gene TRBJ1-1; TRBD1 might be the D (6 bases). Looked up from germline, CDR1 is SNHLY and CDR2 is FYNNEI. Trimming shortened V by 5 bases and J by 1 base, and 8 bases separated the two germline ends. There are 13 residues in the CDR3. The CDR3 sequence is CASSSDRNTEAFF. The DNA for the CDR3 is TGTGCCAGCAGTTCGGACAGGAACACTGAAGCTTTCTTT.

This chain links TRBV6-6 with TRBJ2-5; 8 bases map to TRBD2. The germline CDR1 and CDR2 sequences are MNHNY and SVGAGI (reference sequence). The CDR3 is 15 amino acids. After removal of 5 bases from V and 4 bases from J, the junction contained 9 bases not matched to a gene. The CDR3 loop is CASSLRTSSRETQYF. CDR3 DNA: TGTGCCAGCAGTCTTCGGACTAGCAGTCGAGAGACCCAGTACTTC.

V usage is TRBV9 and J usage is TRBJ2-5, with D unresolved. The CDR3 is made up of 13 amino acids. Trimming cost V 0 bases and J 3 bases, with 6 bases left between them. Germline V gene lookup returns CDR1 SGDLS and CDR2 YYNGEE. CDR3 in DNA: TGTGCCAGCAGCGTAGGTGTAAAAGAGACCCAGTACTTC. This encodes CASSVGVKETQYF.

A few counts support this clone. This chain links TRBV13 with TRBJ2-7; weak D call: TRBD2 (6 bases). Trimming stripped 5 bases from V and 0 bases from J, with 14 bases between. Germline V gene sequence: CDR1 PRHDT, CDR2 FYEKMQ (reference sequence). The length of the CDR3 is 15 residues. In nucleotides, the CDR3 is TGTGCCAGCAGCAGAGTGGGGGGAAGCTCCTACGAGCAGTACTTC. Its translation: CASSRVGGSSYEQYF.

This clone showed up just a few times. This sequence joins TRBV18 and TRBJ2-6; D might be TRBD2 (6 bases). Trimming took 5 bases from V and 2 from J, leaving 10 bases between them. The CDR3 totals 15 residues. Germline CDR1 KGHSH, CDR2 LQKENI. In nucleotides, the CDR3 is TGTGCCAGCTCAGCGGAGGGACCTGGGGCCAACGTCCTGACTTTC. Protein sequence: CASSAEGPGANVLTF.

CDR3 in amino acids: CASSIRGQQETQYF. DNA for the CDR3: TGTGCCAGTAGTATTAGGGGGCAGCAAGAGACCCAGTACTTC. V and J are TRBV19 and TRBJ2-5, with 7 nucleotides matching TRBD1. Germline-derived CDR1 and CDR2 are LNHDA and SQIVND (reference sequence). V was pared by 3 bases and J by 2 bases, with 3 bases of the junction left unmatched. This CDR3 comprises 14 residues.

Only a few counts were recorded for this clone. The chain joins TRBV5-1 to TRBJ2-2, with D possibly being TRBD2 (5 bases). CDR1 is SGHRS, CDR2 YFSETQ, per germline. Trimming removed 2 bases at V and 6 bases at J, with 11 bases between. The CDR3 has 14 residues. CDR3 region: CASSFKGAAGELFF. CDR3 DNA: TGCGCCAGCAGCTTTAAGGGAGCGGCCGGGGAGCTGTTTTTT.

This chain joins TRBV4-2 and TRBJ2-2; 8 bases line up with TRBD2. The V gene end was trimmed by 0 bases and the J gene end by 1 base; junction bases not matched to a gene: 4. CDR1 is LGHNA and CDR2 is YNFKEQ in the germline V gene. This CDR3 has 17 residues. Here the CDR3 DNA reads TGTGCCAGCAGCCAAGATAAGAGCGGGGGGAACACCGGGGAGCTGTTTTTT. This codes for CASSQDKSGGNTGELFF.

CDR3 residues: CASSPGQINEKLFF. The CDR3 region has the DNA TGTGCCAGCAGCCCAGGACAGATTAATGAAAAACTGTTTTTT. The chain combines TRBV7-9 with TRBJ1-4, with a tentative D call TRBD1 (6 bases). The V and J ends lost 5 bases and 4 bases respectively, with 11 bases between them. Per germline, CDR1 SEHNR and CDR2 FQNEAQ (reference sequence). The CDR3 totals 14 residues. The full variable domain, rest sourced from reference TRBV7-9 and TRBJ1-4, is DTGVSQNPRHKITKRGQNVTFRCDPISEHNRLYWYRQTLGQGPEFLTYFQNEAQLEKSRLLSDRFSAERPKGSFSTLEIQRTEQGDSAMYLCASSPGQINEKLFFGSGTQLSVL.

The sample holds a few counts of this clone. The chain has TRBV25-1 and TRBJ2-1, with 10 bases aligning to TRBD1. The germline CDR1 and CDR2 sequences are MGHDK and SYGVNS. The CDR3 consists of 14 residues. With 9 bases clipped from V and 5 bases from J, the junction kept 7 bases outside the gene matches. CDR3 bases: TGTGCCAGTGAGGACAGGGGGTTCCACAATGAGCAGTTCTTC. Its translation is CASEDRGFHNEQFF.

This clone was picked up a small number of times. The chain recombines TRBV29-1 with TRBJ2-1; 11 bases align to TRBD2. Per germline, CDR1 SQVTM and CDR2 ANQGSEA. The CDR3 spans 14 residues. V trimming: 6 bases; J trimming: 5 bases; junction bases outside the gene matches: 6. The CDR3: CSVLGLAENNEQFF. The CDR3 DNA is TGCAGCGTCCTGGGACTAGCGGAAAACAATGAGCAGTTCTTC.

The chain combines TRBV15 with TRBJ2-1, with 8 bases identical to TRBD1. Germline V CDR1 and CDR2: LNHNV, YYDKDF (reference sequence). Trimming at V came to 0 bases and at J to 10 bases, leaving 11 bases not matched to a gene. This CDR3 region has 16 residues. This CDR3 is CATSREQGAGGREQFF. CDR3 bases: TGTGCCACCAGCAGAGAGCAAGGTGCAGGGGGCCGCGAGCAGTTCTTC. The full variable domain, its missing parts supplied by reference TRBV15 and TRBJ2-1, is DAMVIQNPRYQVTQFGKPVTLSCSQTLNHNVMYWYQQKSSQAPKLLFHYYDKDFNNEADTPDNFQSRRPNTSFCFLDIRSPGLGDTAMYLCATSREQGAGGREQFFGPGTRLTVL.

This sequence joins TRBV7-2 and TRBJ2-3; 8 nucleotides align to TRBD2. V lost 5 bases and J lost 1; bases outside the gene matches: 8. Germline CDR1 reads SGHTA; CDR2 reads FQGNSA. CDR3 size: 16 residues. This chain's CDR3 is CASSQGLARGTDTQYF. The CDR3 nucleotides read TGTGCCAGCAGCCAAGGACTAGCTCGGGGCACAGATACGCAGTATTTT.

This clone was counted only a few times. The genes are TRBV6-5 and TRBJ2-7; D is unclear. Trimming cost V 0 bases and J 5 bases, with 14 bases left between them. This CDR3 is 15 amino acids long. Germline lookup yields CDR1 MNHEY and CDR2 SVGAGI. CDR3 sequence reads: CASSYSNQRRNEQYF. DNA of the CDR3: TGTGCCAGCAGTTACTCGAACCAGCGAAGGAACGAGCAGTACTTC.

J is TRBJ2-7 and V is TRBV6-5, with 9 bases fitting TRBD1. The J segment lost 3 bases and the V segment lost 5 bases, leaving 5 bases of the junction unmatched. The CDR3 covers 14 residues. Germline loops: CDR1 MNHEY, CDR2 SVGAGI. The CDR3 here is CASSKGQGNYEQYF. The CDR3 DNA reads as TGTGCCAGCAGTAAGGGACAGGGCAACTACGAGCAGTACTTC.

V usage is TRBV5-1 and J usage is TRBJ2-1, with D perhaps TRBD2 (5 bases). Per germline, CDR1 SGHRS and CDR2 YFSETQ. This CDR3 comprises 18 residues. Trimming took off 4 bases at V and 4 bases at J, with 24 bases between the two ends. The CDR3 DNA is TGCGCCAGCAGCCGGCGTTTGTTGGCGAGCGGCCCTTACAATGAGCAGTTCTTC. Its protein is CASSRRLLASGPYNEQFF.

This clone has a handful of counts. The rearrangement joins TRBV5-1 to TRBJ2-1; D is uncertain. There are 14 residues in the CDR3. With 0 bases removed from V and 7 bases from J, the gap between germline ends came to 11 bases. Germline assignment: CDR1 SGHRS and CDR2 YFSETQ. The CDR3 DNA follows: TGCGCCAGCAGCTTGGCCGGCGGCTCGAATGAGCAGTTCTTC. The encoded protein is CASSLAGGSNEQFF. Full variable domain (remainder filled in from reference TRBV5-1 and TRBJ2-1): KAGVTQTPRYLIKTRGQQVTLSCSPISGHRSVSWYQQTPGQGLQFLFEYFSETQRNKGNFPGRFSGRQFSNSRSEMNVSTLELGDSALYLCASSLAGGSNEQFFGPGTRLTVL.

This clone was seen more than once but under ten times. This chain links TRBV2 with TRBJ2-1, with TRBD2 as a possible D gene (6 bases). The germline V gene has CDR1 SNHLY and CDR2 FYNNEI. This CDR3 contains 17 residues. V was shortened by 5 bases and J by 5 bases, with 22 bases between the two germline ends. CDR3 amino acids: CASSIDQSGEMNNEQFF. The CDR3 DNA reads TGTGCCAGCAGTATTGATCAGTCGGGGGAGATGAACAATGAGCAGTTCTTC.

The sample holds a few counts of this clone. This chain links TRBV4-2 with TRBJ2-1, with no clear D. The V end lost 4 bases, the J end lost 5 bases, and 18 bases lay between the germline ends. CDR3 length: 16 amino acids. Germline CDR1 is LGHNA and CDR2 is YNFKEQ. CDR3 in DNA: TGTGCCAGCAGCCTAACCGAAATCCCTGCTAACAATGAGCAGTTCTTC. Residues: CASSLTEIPANNEQFF.